One T cell receptor beta chain is described in this entry. What it binds is not known. This specimen belongs to a study of B cell selection in AIRE deficiency. Deletions cut 4 bases from V and 9 bases from J, with 19 bases between. Germline CDR1 reads ENHRY; CDR2 reads SYGVKD. The CDR3 totals 16 residues. Study results and limitations: CDR3s were shorter in shared Treg sequences, reflecting few non-templated nucleotide insertions. With only TCRbeta sequenced, less than 45% of shared healthy Treg sequences overlapped Tconv. About 30.6% of healthy-shared Treg TCRbeta sequences appeared in patient Tconv cells.

The sorted conventional CD4 T cells were gated as CD4+CD127+. Original analysis: Approximately 100,000 patient and fewer than 150,000 healthy donor in-frame TCRbeta sequences came from conventional T cells. Assay used: immunoSEQ multiplex PCR; TCRdb lists only in-frame clones, some missing. Clone size and the V and J calls come from that table; the DNA yielded D and trimming. The data show under 25,000 clones, roughly 97% seen once. The sequenced sample was conventional CD4+ T cells sorted from PBMCs. The TCR originated in a human donor with AIRE deficiency. The chain employs TRBV10-3 and TRBJ1-6, with D perhaps matching TRBD1 (6 bases). This chain's CDR3 is CAISVIHREGGSPLHF. The CDR3 DNA is TGTGCCATCAGTGTTATTCACAGGGAAGGGGGTTCACCCCTCCACTTT.